These 5 T cell receptor beta chains originate from one sample sequenced in a study of T cell clones after liver transplantation. Libraries were prepared by immunoSEQ multiplex PCR; TCRdb keeps only in-frame clonotypes and omits some of them. The sample shows tens of thousands of clones, about 80% of them seen only once. The material was CD4+ T cells from blood, obtained 12 months after liver transplant. The receptor set was obtained from a human patient who received a liver transplant. Some T cells may be provided by the graft donor.

This clone occurred a few times. The chain uses TRBV4-2 and TRBJ2-7; 8 positions agree with TRBD2. CDR3 size: 16 residues. Germline CDR1 LGHNA, CDR2 YNFKEQ. J was trimmed by 3 bases and V by 1 base; bases with no gene match: 8. The CDR3 loop is CASSQVLASGRYEQYF. For the CDR3, the DNA is TGTGCCAGCAGCCAAGTATTGGCTAGCGGGCGCTACGAGCAGTACTTC.

The V and J genes are TRBV2 and TRBJ1-2; D uncertain. The CDR3 runs to 13 residues. The V end lost 3 bases, the J end lost 0 bases, and 5 bases lay between the germline ends. Per germline, CDR1 SNHLY and CDR2 FYNNEI. CDR3 sequence (DNA): TGTGCCAGCAGTGAGGGGTCTAACTATGGCTACACCTTC. This codes for CASSEGSNYGYTF.

V is TRBV5-1 and J is TRBJ1-4; 7 bases map to TRBD1. CDR1 and CDR2 (germline): SGHRS, YFSETQ. This CDR3 spans 14 amino acids. V was pared by 0 bases and J by 8 bases, with 4 bases of the junction left unmatched. The CDR3 region is CASSLETGSEKLFF. In DNA, the CDR3 is TGCGCCAGCAGCTTGGAGACAGGGAGCGAAAAACTGTTTTTT.

This chain connects TRBV29-1 to TRBJ2-1; 10 nucleotides agree with TRBD2. CDR3 length: 14 residues. Trimming took 6 bases from V and 5 from J; bases not matched to a gene: 7. CDR1 SQVTM and CDR2 ANQGSEA come from the germline V gene. The CDR3: CSVGSGRYNNEQFF. The CDR3 bases are TGCAGCGTGGGTAGCGGGAGGTACAACAATGAGCAGTTCTTC.

The genes are TRBV2 and TRBJ2-3; D is undetermined. The CDR3 has 12 amino acids. Trimming shortened V by 4 bases and J by 5 bases, and 7 bases separated the two germline ends. CDR1 SNHLY and CDR2 FYNNEI come from the germline V gene. The CDR3 sequence: CASSADQDTQYF. The CDR3 bases are TGTGCCAGCAGTGCGGACCAAGATACGCAGTATTTT.